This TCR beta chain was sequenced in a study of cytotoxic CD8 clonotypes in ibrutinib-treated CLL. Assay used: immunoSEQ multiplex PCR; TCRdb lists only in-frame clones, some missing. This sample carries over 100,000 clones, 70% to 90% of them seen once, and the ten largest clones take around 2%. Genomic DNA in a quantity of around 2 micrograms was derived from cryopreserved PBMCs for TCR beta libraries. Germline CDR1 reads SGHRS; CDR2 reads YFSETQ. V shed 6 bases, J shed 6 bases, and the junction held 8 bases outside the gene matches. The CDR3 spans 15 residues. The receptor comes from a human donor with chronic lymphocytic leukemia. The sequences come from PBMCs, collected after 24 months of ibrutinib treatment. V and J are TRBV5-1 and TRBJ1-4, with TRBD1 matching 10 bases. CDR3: CASTTMGTGDEKLFF. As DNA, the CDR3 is TGCGCCAGCACCACCATGGGGACAGGGGATGAAAAACTGTTTTTT.